This record covers a single TCR beta chain. The antigen is not known. Sequencing was performed with immunoSEQ multiplex PCR; in TCRdb, only in-frame clones are kept and a portion is missing. The sample yields approximately 30,000 clones, approximately 86% seen once. The sample comes from a study of T cells in narcolepsy. General study points: HCRT-specific and TRIB2-specific autoreactive clonotypes appeared among same-patient CSF and blood CD4+ clonotypes.

CDR3 size: 11 residues. V gave up 5 bases and J gave up 7 bases, with 9 bases separating them. Per germline, CDR1 DFQATT and CDR2 SNEGSKA (reference sequence). The TCR originated in a human donor with narcolepsy. The V gene is TRBV20-1, the J gene TRBJ2-4; D gene uncertain. The sequenced material came from CD45RA- memory CD4+ T cells from PBMCs. The DNA for the CDR3 is TGCAGTGCTGAAGACCTCAACATTCAGTACTTC. Its protein is CSAEDLNIQYF.